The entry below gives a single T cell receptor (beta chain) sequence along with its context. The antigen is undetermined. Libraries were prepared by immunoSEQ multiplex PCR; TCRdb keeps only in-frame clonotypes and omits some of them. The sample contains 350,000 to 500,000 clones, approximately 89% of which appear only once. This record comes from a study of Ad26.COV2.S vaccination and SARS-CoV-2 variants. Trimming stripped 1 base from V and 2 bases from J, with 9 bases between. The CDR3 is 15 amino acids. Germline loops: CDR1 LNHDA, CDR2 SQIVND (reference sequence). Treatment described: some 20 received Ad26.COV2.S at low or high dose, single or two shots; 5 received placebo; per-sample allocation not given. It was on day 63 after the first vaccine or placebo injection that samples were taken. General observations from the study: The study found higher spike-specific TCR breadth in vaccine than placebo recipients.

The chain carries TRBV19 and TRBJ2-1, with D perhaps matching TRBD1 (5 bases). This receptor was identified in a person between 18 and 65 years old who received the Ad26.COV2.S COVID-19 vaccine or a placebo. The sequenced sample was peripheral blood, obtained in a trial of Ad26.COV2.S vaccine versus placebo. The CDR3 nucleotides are TGTGCCAGTAGTATAGTACAGGTGACCTACAATGAGCAGTTCTTC. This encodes CASSIVQVTYNEQFF.